One sample yielded the 9 T cell receptor beta chains listed below, sequenced in a study of T cells in Graves' hyperthyroidism and ophthalmopathy (dated by TCRdb to between 2018 and 2020). Library generation was performed with multiplex PCR. The data were produced on an Illumina HiSeq 2000. The TCR beta CDR3 regions were amplified from RNA transcripts. The first round of RT-PCR for the TCR CDR3 was performed with the HTBI primer set and the Qiagen OneStep RT-PCR kit. Clones were called with MiXCR by TCRdb after fastp trimmed the public reads at Q25, and only in-frame beta chains were retained. Every entry covers one CDR3 protein and lists the most common genes and DNA from its rows. Counted in this sample were about 400,000 distinct CDR3 sequences; approximately 15% of them appeared once. The ten largest clones represent around a quarter of the sample. Sequenced input: blood. These receptors all stem from a woman aged 18 to 35 with Graves' hyperthyroidism that later progressed to Graves' ophthalmopathy.

At least ten counts were recorded for this clonotype. The chain uses TRBV7-2 and TRBJ2-5; 10 bases map to TRBD2. Looked up from germline, CDR1 is SGHTA and CDR2 is FQGNSA. V lost 1 base, J lost 5 bases, and 7 bases stayed unmatched. CDR3 size: 16 residues. The CDR3 sequence is CASSLVASGSRETQYF. For the CDR3, the DNA is TGTGCCAGCAGCTTAGTGGCTAGCGGGAGCCGGGAGACCCAGTACTTC.

The table lists this clonotype with a few counts. V usage is TRBV10-1 and J usage is TRBJ2-1; D is perhaps TRBD2 (5 bases). CDR1 and CDR2 from the germline V gene are WNHNN and SYGVQD (reference sequence). The CDR3 consists of 12 residues. V dropped 8 bases and J dropped 6 bases, with 11 bases sitting between them. CDR3 sequence (DNA): TGCGCCAGCGGGGAGCCCGGCAATGAGCAGTTCTTC. It codes for CASGEPGNEQFF.

This clonotype was counted between two and nine times. The rearrangement joins TRBV27 to TRBJ2-3, with D tentatively TRBD2 (7 bases). V was clipped by 0 bases and J by 4 bases, with 11 bases between them. The CDR3 is made up of 15 amino acids. Germline V CDR1 and CDR2: MNHEY, SMNVEV (reference sequence). The CDR3 bases are TGTGCCAGCAGTTTATCGAGGGGGGGATCAGATACGCAGTATTTT. Translating gives CASSLSRGGSDTQYF.

This clonotype was recorded at least ten times. The V call is TRBV12-3 or TRBV12-4, the J call TRBJ2-4, with D tentatively TRBD1 (5 bases). V lost 1 base to trimming and J lost 5 bases, with 12 bases between them. There are 15 residues in the CDR3. The CDR3 DNA follows: TGTGCCAGCAGTTTAGAGGGGCAGGGCCAAAACATTCAGTACTTC. Translation: CASSLEGQGQNIQYF.

A few counts support this clonotype. One junction end does not reproduce the germline sequence, and a read error may be involved. V usage is TRBV4-3 and J usage is TRBJ2-7; 7 nucleotides align to TRBD1. CDR3 length: 14 residues. Germline CDR1 is LGHNA and CDR2 is YSLEER. In DNA form, the CDR3 reads TGCGCCAGCAGCCAAGGACAGGGTTCCCACGAGCAGCACTTC. It translates to CASSQGQGSHEQHF.

This clonotype occurred many times. The chain recombines TRBV2 with TRBJ2-2; possibly TRBD2 for D (6 bases). V lost 8 bases to trimming and J lost 3 bases, with 16 bases between them. The CDR3 extends over 15 amino acids. Per the germline V gene, CDR1 is SNHLY and CDR2 is FYNNEI. The CDR3 is CASSYSGTDTGELFF. CDR3 sequence (DNA): TGTGCCAGCTCCTATTCCGGGACTGACACCGGGGAGCTGTTTTTT.

This clonotype has only a few counts. V and J are TRBV7-6 and TRBJ2-1, with 10 bases lining up with TRBD2. V lost 5 bases, J lost 5 bases, and 3 bases stayed unmatched. The CDR3 sequence is 14 residues long. Germline assignment: CDR1 SGHVS and CDR2 FNYEAQ. CDR3 in amino acids: CASSVGLAHNEQFF. DNA for the CDR3: TGTGCCAGCAGCGTGGGACTAGCGCACAATGAGCAGTTCTTC.

Worth noting for this clonotype: It may be a read error: a sequence one base away is much more abundant. This rearrangement joins TRBV3-1 to TRBJ2-7; D perhaps matches TRBD1 (5 bases). Germline values: CDR1 LGHDT, CDR2 YNNKEL (reference sequence). The CDR3 has 15 residues. The CDR3 loop reads CASSQDLLRQSEQHF. Written as DNA, the CDR3 is TGTGCCAGCAGCCAAGATTTATTAAGACAGAGCGAGCAGCACTTC.

This clonotype was counted many times. The chain links TRBV7-6 to TRBJ1-4; TRBD1 matches at 8 bases. The CDR3 length is 18 residues. CDR1 and CDR2 from the germline V gene are SGHVS and FNYEAQ. The ends lost 5 bases at V and 0 bases at J; junction bases unmatched: 11. As DNA, the CDR3 is TGTGCCAGCAGCCTACGGACAGGGAACCCTGCAACTAATGAAAAACTGTTTTTT. Protein: CASSLRTGNPATNEKLFF.